Listed here are 4 T cell receptor beta chains from one sample, sequenced in a study of beta chain features in type 1 diabetes. The investigators reverse transcribed all of the isolated RNA, so they sequenced expressed TCRB transcripts. Profiling relied on immunoSEQ multiplex PCR, and the TCRdb table lists in-frame clones only, not all of them. The sample lists roughly 150,000 clones; 7% to 9.5% were seen once. The antigens these receptors bind are not known. Points from the study as a whole: Among patients with Type 1 diabetes, TCRB CDR3s were moderately but significantly shorter in every one of the four CD4+ subsets.

Sequenced: central memory CD4+ T cells from blood. The receptors stem from a woman aged 25 to 39 with type 1 diabetes.

The gene calls are TRBV6-6 and TRBJ2-1; TRBD1 agrees at 7 bases. The V gene's germline CDR1 is MNHNY and CDR2 SVGAGI (reference sequence). Unmatched junction bases numbered 3, after V lost 0 bases and J lost 7 bases. The CDR3 consists of 14 residues. For the CDR3, the DNA is TGTGCCAGCAGTTACTCGGGGACAGTAAATGAGCAGTTCTTC. Translation gives CASSYSGTVNEQFF.

There are a few counts of this clone. The chain carries TRBV30 and TRBJ1-4, with D tentatively TRBD1 (5 bases). V lost 4 bases and J 11 bases, leaving 23 bases between the germline ends. This CDR3 is built from 15 residues. CDR1 and CDR2 (germline): GTSNPN, SVGIG (reference sequence). Here the CDR3 reads CAWTHKGQRKVKLFF. CDR3 in DNA: TGTGCCTGGACGCATAAGGGGCAGAGAAAAGTTAAACTGTTTTTT.

Only a few counts were recorded for this clone. Here the CDR3 DNA reads TGCGCCAGCAGCCAAGGTCGCGATGGGGCCAACGTCCTGACTTTC. Its protein is CASSQGRDGANVLTF. V is TRBV4-1 and J is TRBJ2-6; D unresolved. The CDR3 is 15 amino acids. Per germline, CDR1 MGHRA and CDR2 YSYEKL. V shed 1 base and J shed 3 bases, with 7 bases lying between them.

J is TRBJ2-7 and V is TRBV19, with unresolved D. The CDR3 extends over 14 amino acids. V lost 3 bases to trimming and J lost 2 bases, with 11 bases between them. Germline V gene sequence: CDR1 LNHDA, CDR2 SQIVND (reference sequence). The CDR3 spells CASSMPGRTYEQYF. The CDR3 bases are TGTGCCAGTAGTATGCCTGGCCGAACCTACGAGCAGTACTTC.